This T cell receptor (beta chain) was obtained from a study of cytomegalovirus exposure and HLA in healthy donors. The study ran its PCR with 60 Vbeta and 13 Jbeta primers. Method: immunoSEQ multiplex PCR; TCRdb's copy keeps in-frame clones and lacks some. The sample consists of 50,000 to 60,000 clones, roughly 74% of them appearing once. Concerning this clone itself: At one of its ends the junction is not consistent with the germline gene, which may arise from a read error.

The sequenced material came from PBMCs. The TCR originated in a female donor in good health and CMV-seronegative.

The CDR3 nucleotides read TGTGCCAGTAGTACTACCGGACTAGCGGGGGGTCTCGTCTTC. Translation gives CASSTTGLAGGLVF. The chain couples TRBV19 to TRBJ2-1; 14 nucleotides line up with TRBD2. Looked up from germline, CDR1 is LNHDA and CDR2 is SQIVND (reference sequence). CDR3 length: 14 amino acids.